The entry below gives a single TCR beta chain sequence along with its context. What it binds is unknown. Trimming left V 3 bases short and J 2 bases short, with 5 bases between. Germline V gene lookup returns CDR1 SNHLY and CDR2 FYNNEI. The CDR3 is made up of 13 amino acids. Sample treatment: AdE1-LMPpoly-expanded autologous EBV-specific T-cell therapy followed by anti-PD-1 nivolumab. This entry belongs to a study of EBV T-cell therapy then PD-1 blockade in nasopharyngeal carcinoma. Measured with immunoSEQ multiplex PCR; TCRdb has only the in-frame clones, and not every one. Seen here are about 20,000 clones, roughly four fifths observed once, and the top ten hold roughly 26%.

The sequenced sample was CD8+ T cells from blood, obtained at day -245 from a patient whose treatment included autologous EBV-specific T cells and nivolumab. The TCR originated in a man in his forties with nasopharyngeal carcinoma. The chain uses TRBV2 and TRBJ1-5; no reliable D call. The CDR3 nucleotides read TGTGCCAGCAGTGATAGGGGCAATCAGCCCCAGCATTTT. Its protein product is CASSDRGNQPQHF. The full variable domain, rest sourced from reference TRBV2 and TRBJ1-5, is EPEVTQTPSHQVTQMGQEVILRCVPISNHLYFYWYRQILGQKVEFLVSFYNNEISEKSEIFDDQFSVERPDGSNFTLKIRSTKLEDSAMYFCASSDRGNQPQHFGDGTRLSIL.